Below, 4 T cell receptor beta chains from the same sample are listed, as sequenced in a study of T cells in Graves' hyperthyroidism and ophthalmopathy. There were TCR beta CDR3 regions amplified from RNA transcripts. A set of HTBI primers served as the primers for a first-round RT-PCR of the TCR CDR3. TCRdb processed the multiplex PCR reads anew with MiXCR; each CDR3 protein has one entry. The sample lists 500,000 or so distinct CDR3 sequences; under 20% were seen once. Sequenced material: blood. Receptors were obtained from a woman between 18 and 29 years old with Graves' ophthalmopathy.

Comment on this clonotype: Mismatch with germline at one junction end may stem from a read error. V usage is TRBV3-1 and J usage is TRBJ1-3, with D maybe TRBD1 (6 bases). This CDR3 is built from 18 residues. Germline CDR1 and CDR2: LGHDT and YNNKEL (reference sequence). As DNA, the CDR3 is TGTGCCAGCAGCCAAGATTTGGGGGGCCTAAGCTCTGGAAACGCCATATATTTT. It specifies CASSQDLGGLSSGNAIYF.

CDR3 DNA: TGTGCCAGCAGCATCTCAGGGGAATCCGGGGAGCTGTTTTTT. Translation: CASSISGESGELFF. The V gene is TRBV7-2, the J gene TRBJ2-2; possible D gene TRBD1, 6 bases. The V and J ends lost 5 bases and 6 bases respectively, with 13 bases between them. CDR3 length: 14 residues. The germline gives CDR1 SGHTA, CDR2 FQGNSA.

V usage is TRBV2 and J usage is TRBJ1-2, with D maybe TRBD1 (6 bases). Germline CDR1 and CDR2: SNHLY and FYNNEI. This CDR3 has 18 amino acids. Trimming removed 9 bases at V and 8 bases at J, with 34 bases between. CDR3 in amino acids: CASKRGGLSVGTSSGYTF. CDR3 nucleotide sequence: TGTGCCAGTAAGCGGGGGGGCCTCAGTGTCGGGACATCCTCGGGCTACACCTTC.

This clonotype has at least ten counts. The rearrangement links TRBV30 to TRBJ1-6; perhaps TRBD1 as D (6 bases). V was trimmed by 0 bases and J by 8 bases, leaving 11 bases between them. This CDR3 spans 14 amino acids. Germline V CDR1 and CDR2: GTSNPN, SVGIG (reference sequence). The CDR3 is CAWSVLQGDSPLHF. CDR3 bases: TGTGCCTGGAGTGTACTACAGGGCGATTCACCCCTCCACTTT. The variable domain in full, completed from reference TRBV30 and TRBJ1-6, reads SQTIHQWPATLVQPVGSPLSLECTVEGTSNPNLYWYRQAAGRGLQLLFYSVGIGQISSEVPQNLSASRPQDRQFILSSKKLLLSDSGFYLCAWSVLQGDSPLHFGNGTRLTVT.